This T cell receptor (beta chain) was documented in a study of siplizumab effects on memory and regulatory T cells. Germline V gene data show CDR1 as LNHDA and CDR2 as SQIVND (reference sequence). The CDR3 contains 15 residues. J gave up 0 bases and V 4 bases, and 0 bases lay outside the gene matches. About 10^5 TCR templates were assayed per sample. Assay used: immunoSEQ multiplex PCR; TCRdb lists only in-frame clones, some missing. This table holds 60,000 to 70,000 clones, approximately 89% found once. With respect to this clone: The antigen is undetermined.

Study outcomes and limitations: Unstimulated naive T cells seemed to show more diversity than memory cells did, and they also seemed to be among the major contributors to the alloresponse. Treg-derived clones made up an average of approximately 70% of mappable alloreactive CD4+ clones with siplizumab and more than 25% in controls. Siplizumab significantly brought down the alloreactive sequences that trace back to unstimulated CD4+ memory cells.

J is TRBJ2-6 and V is TRBV19; 7 bases align to TRBD1. Sequenced sample: Tregs sorted from blood. This clonotype was sampled from a human donor in good health. CDR3 loop: CASSTGGSGANVLTF. The CDR3 nucleotides read TGTGCCAGTAGTACAGGGGGCTCTGGGGCCAACGTCCTGACTTTC.